These T cell receptor beta chains were read from a single sample in a study of Graves' ophthalmopathy and Graves' hyperthyroidism. TCRdb ran MiXCR on the multiplex PCR reads and lists one entry per CDR3 protein. The sample lists about half a million distinct CDR3 sequences, 14% seen once, with 8% to 10% in the top ten. Sequenced sample: blood. Receptors were obtained from a woman aged 25-40 years with Graves' ophthalmopathy. Both conserved end residues are part of each CDR3. A D gene is named only where the DNA matches it firmly. Size is omitted from some rows. Given values are once, few, many or a class for expanded clones.

v_call	d_call	clone_size	j_call	cdr3_nt	cdr3_aa
TRBV6-1	TRBD1	many	TRBJ2-5	TGTGCCAGCAGCAAAGACAGGGGGCAAGAGACCCAGTACTTC	CASSKDRGQETQYF
TRBV9	TRBD1	many	TRBJ1-1	TGTGCCAGCAGGATGAGCCGGACAGGGTACATGAACACTGAAGCTTTCTTT	CASRMSRTGYMNTEAFF
TRBV11-2	NA	many	TRBJ1-1	TGTGCCAGCAGCTCAGATTATTCATTGGGGGAGAACACTGAAGCTTTCTTT	CASSSDYSLGENTEAFF
TRBV6-1	TRBD1	many	TRBJ1-2	TGTGCCAGCAGTGGAGCCCGGGACAGGGTCGGCGGTGGCTACACCTTC	CASSGARDRVGGGYTF
TRBV7-3	TRBD2	NA	TRBJ2-3	TGTGCCAGCAGCTCCGAGCGGGAGTTCCCAGATACGCAGTATTTT	CASSSEREFPDTQYF
TRBV11-1	NA	NA	TRBJ2-7	TGTGCCAGCAGCCCCTCGGGGCAGGGGATATTTGACGAGCAGTACTTC	CASSPSGQGIFDEQYF
TRBV20-1	NA	many	TRBJ1-3	TGCAGTGCTCGGGACGGTACTAGCTCTGGAAACACCATATATTTT	CSARDGTSSGNTIYF
TRBV20-1	TRBD1	few	TRBJ1-2	TGCAGTGCTAGAGATATACAGGGGAATTATGGCTACACCTTC	CSARDIQGNYGYTF
TRBV2	NA	NA	TRBJ1-6	TGTGCCAGCACCGACGGGGTATATAATCCACCCCTCCACTTT	CASTDGVYNPPLHF
TRBV2	TRBD1	many	TRBJ1-2	TGTGCCAGCAGTCCATTGCCCCCGGGACAGGGGAATGCTATATATGGCCACACCTTC	CASSPLPPGQGNAIYGHTF
TRBV5-1	TRBD1	many	TRBJ2-5	TGCGCCAGCAGCCACGGACAGGCGCAAGAGACCCAGTACTTC	CASSHGQAQETQYF
TRBV29-1	NA	many	TRBJ1-5	TGCAGCGTTGAAGATTGGGCCCAAGGGAAGAGCAATCAGCCCCAGCATTTT	CSVEDWAQGKSNQPQHF
TRBV6-1	NA	many	TRBJ2-2	TGTGCCAGCAGTGAATGGGAGAGGACGAACACCGGGGAGCTGTTTTTT	CASSEWERTNTGELFF
TRBV2	TRBD2	NA	TRBJ2-7	TGTGCCAGCAGTGAAAACCCGGGAGGAGGCTACGAGCAGTACTTC	CASSENPGGGYEQYF
TRBV30	NA	few	TRBJ1-5	TGTGCCTGGAGTGTACGGGGGGCTCCTAGCAATCAGCCCCAGCATTTT	CAWSVRGAPSNQPQHF
TRBV6-1	NA	many	TRBJ1-5	TGTGCCAGCAGTGAAGTCCCGCCTTGGATGAGCAATCAGCCCCAGCATTTT	CASSEVPPWMSNQPQHF
TRBV10-3	NA	many	TRBJ1-1	TGTGCCATCAGTGAGGGAGGCGACACTGAAGCTTTCTTT	CAISEGGDTEAFF
TRBV7-9	NA	many	TRBJ1-5	TGTGCCAGCAGCTTAGGGGGTAGGATCGATCAGCCCCAGCATTTT	CASSLGGRIDQPQHF
TRBV10-2	TRBD1	many	TRBJ1-1	TGCGCCAGCAACAGGGGGGCGAACACTGAAGCTTTCTTT	CASNRGANTEAFF
TRBV28	TRBD1	many	TRBJ1-3	TGTGCCAGCAGACGATCCGGGACAGGGCCTTACACCATATATTTT	CASRRSGTGPYTIYF
TRBV7-2	TRBD1	many	TRBJ2-7	TGTGCCAGCAGCGGGGTTTTCGCAGGGGGTTGGTACGAGCAGTACTTC	CASSGVFAGGWYEQYF
TRBV2	NA	NA	TRBJ1-2	TGTGCCAGCAGTGAAAGGGACGACTATGGCTACACCTTC	CASSERDDYGYTF
TRBV9	NA	few	TRBJ2-6	TGTGCCAGCACCCTGCGGGCTTCGGGGGCCAACGTCCTGACTTTC	CASTLRASGANVLTF
TRBV6-4	TRBD1	many	TRBJ2-2	TGTGCCAGCAGTGACCCGCCCGGGACAGCAAACACCGGGGAGCTGTTTTTT	CASSDPPGTANTGELFF
TRBV5-1	TRBD1	many	TRBJ2-5	TGCGCCAGCAGCTTTACCGGGACAGGGGAAGAGACCCAGTACTTC	CASSFTGTGEETQYF
TRBV9	NA	many	TRBJ1-6	TGTGCCAGCACCAGGGGTAGGGATTCACCCCTCCACTTT	CASTRGRDSPLHF
TRBV19	NA	many	TRBJ1-1	TGTGCCAGTAGTGCCTCGACAGCGAACACTGAAGCTTTCTTT	CASSASTANTEAFF
TRBV10-2	NA	NA	TRBJ1-1	TGCGCCAGCAGTCCGGTTTGGGAGAACACTGAAGCTTTCTTT	CASSPVWENTEAFF
TRBV27	NA	many	TRBJ2-7	TGTGCCAGTACCGGGACGGCCTCCTACGAGCAGTACTTC	CASTGTASYEQYF
TRBV3-1	NA	few	TRBJ1-2	TGTGCCAGCAGCCAACGGGACGGATATGGCTACACCTTC	CASSQRDGYGYTF
TRBV18	NA	many	TRBJ1-1	TGTGCCAGCTCACCGTGGGGCGGAGGCACTGAAGCTTTCTTT	CASSPWGGGTEAFF
TRBV12-5	NA	many	TRBJ1-2	TGTGCTAGTGGTTTGGGGCACTGGGGCTACACCTTC	CASGLGHWGYTF
TRBV10-2	NA	many	TRBJ1-2	TGCGCCAGCGGGACGTTTGCTGGAGGCTATGGCTACACCTTC	CASGTFAGGYGYTF
TRBV5-1	NA	many	TRBJ1-2	TGCGCCAGCAGCTTCTCAGGGAACAACTATGGCTACACCTTC	CASSFSGNNYGYTF
TRBV11-2	NA	many	TRBJ2-2	TGTGCCAGCAGCCTAACAAGAGCGAACACCGGGGAGCTGTTTTTT	CASSLTRANTGELFF
TRBV29-1	NA	NA	TRBJ2-5	TGCAGCCTCACGGAGGGCGGGGGCGACCAAGAGACCCAGTACTTC	CSLTEGGGDQETQYF
TRBV11-2	TRBD1	few	TRBJ2-5	TGTGCCAGCAGCCCAGCCTTCCGGAGACAGGGAAGACAAGAGACCCAGTACTTC	CASSPAFRRQGRQETQYF
TRBV28	NA	many	TRBJ2-7	TGTGCCAGCAGAGGAGGGGGTTGGTACTACGAGCAGTACTTC	CASRGGGWYYEQYF
TRBV2	NA	many	TRBJ2-7	TGTGCCGGCGGGACATCCTACGAGCAGTACTTC	CAGGTSYEQYF
TRBV3-1	NA	NA	TRBJ1-5	TGTGCCAGCAGCCAGGATACGGGTAGCAATCAGCCCCAGCATTTT	CASSQDTGSNQPQHF